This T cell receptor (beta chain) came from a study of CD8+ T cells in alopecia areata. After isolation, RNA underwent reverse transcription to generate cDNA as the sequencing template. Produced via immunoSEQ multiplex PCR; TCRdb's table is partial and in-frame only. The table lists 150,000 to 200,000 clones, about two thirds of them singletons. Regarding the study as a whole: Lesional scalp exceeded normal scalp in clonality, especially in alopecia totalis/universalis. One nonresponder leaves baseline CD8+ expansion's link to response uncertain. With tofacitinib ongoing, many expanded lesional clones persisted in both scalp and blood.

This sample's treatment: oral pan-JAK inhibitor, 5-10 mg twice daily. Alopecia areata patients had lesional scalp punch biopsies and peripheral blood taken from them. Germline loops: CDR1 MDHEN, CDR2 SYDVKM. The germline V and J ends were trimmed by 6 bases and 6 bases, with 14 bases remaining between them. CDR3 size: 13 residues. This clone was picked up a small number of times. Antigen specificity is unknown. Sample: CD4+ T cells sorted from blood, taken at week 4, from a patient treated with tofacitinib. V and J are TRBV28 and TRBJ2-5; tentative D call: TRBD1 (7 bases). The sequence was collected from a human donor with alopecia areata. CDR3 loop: CASRVEGAKTQYF. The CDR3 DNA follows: TGTGCCAGCAGGGTGGAGGGGGCGAAGACCCAGTACTTC.